These T cell receptor beta chains were read from a single sample in a study of shared clonotypes between healthy human individuals. Some clones are missing from TCRdb's copy, which holds only in-frame ones; the method was immunoSEQ multiplex PCR. Of some 2,100,000 clones listed, roughly 95% are singletons. The sample comprised naive CD4+ T cells sorted from blood. The origin of the receptors is a young man in good health. CDR3s include the opening cysteine and the closing phenylalanine or tryptophan. Each record gives: D gene, J gene, V gene, clone size, CDR3 protein, CDR3 DNA. D genes are given only for firm matches. Clone size is not always given. Where it is, it says once, few, many or a class for expanded clones.

>-|TRBJ1-2|TRBV7-2|-
CASSQNYGYTF
TGTGCCAGCAGCCAGAACTATGGCTACACCTTC
>-|TRBJ1-1|TRBV6-6|-
CASGEAASENTEAFF
TGTGCCAGCGGGGAGGCAGCGAGTGAGAACACTGAAGCTTTCTTT
>-|TRBJ2-2|TRBV11-3|-
CASSIDRLGQTNTGELFF
TGTGCCAGCAGCATAGACCGGCTGGGGCAAACGAACACCGGGGAGCTGTTTTTT
>TRBD2|TRBJ2-7|TRBV7-9|-
CASSSTLANTWDEQYF
TGTGCCAGCAGCTCCACACTAGCGAATACTTGGGACGAGCAGTACTTC
>TRBD1|TRBJ2-5|TRBV9|-
CASSTYTGTVEETQYF
TGTGCCAGCAGCACATATACCGGGACAGTTGAAGAGACCCAGTACTTC
>-|TRBJ1-1|TRBV18|-
CASSPSSIGTEAFF
TGTGCCAGCTCACCATCATCGATCGGCACTGAAGCTTTCTTT
>-|TRBJ1-2|TRBV9|-
CASSVQSGDSRGYTF
TGTGCCAGCAGCGTACAGTCAGGGGATTCGCGAGGCTACACCTTC
>TRBD2|TRBJ2-5|TRBV6-5|-
CASSLSPSGGKETQYF
TGTGCCAGCAGTTTATCCCCTAGCGGGGGTAAAGAGACCCAGTACTTC
>-|TRBJ1-5|TRBV6-5|-
CASSYSVDSNQPQHF
TGTGCCAGCAGTTACTCGGTCGACAGCAATCAGCCCCAGCATTTT
>-|TRBJ2-3|TRBV30|-
CAWTSGTDTQYF
TGTGCCTGGACTAGCGGCACAGATACGCAGTATTTT
>TRBD1|TRBJ1-2|TRBV6-1|-
CASSVGTGNYGYTF
TGTGCCAGCAGCGTAGGGACAGGGAACTATGGCTACACCTTC
>-|TRBJ1-1|TRBV29-1|-
CSVEAVGLEAFF
TGCAGCGTTGAAGCGGTCGGACTTGAAGCTTTCTTT
>TRBD2|TRBJ2-1|TRBV7-9|-
CASSLRAGGSYNEQFF
TGTGCCAGCAGCTTACGAGCGGGAGGTTCCTACAATGAGCAGTTCTTC
>-|TRBJ2-2|TRBV11-2|-
CASSLRNRVGTGELFF
TGTGCCAGCAGCTTGCGGAACAGGGTTGGAACCGGGGAGCTGTTTTTT
>-|TRBJ1-6|TRBV6-5|-
CASSHSGIRESPLHF
TGTGCCAGCAGTCACTCTGGAATTAGAGAATCACCCCTCCACTTT
>TRBD1|TRBJ2-1|TRBV18|-
CASSPGEQGAHNEQFF
TGTGCCAGCTCACCAGGGGAACAGGGGGCCCACAATGAGCAGTTCTTC
>-|TRBJ1-2|TRBV18|-
CASSPGERYGYTF
TGTGCCAGCTCACCTGGGGAACGATATGGCTACACCTTC
>TRBD2|TRBJ2-7|TRBV28|-
CASSLGGSAYEQYF
TGTGCCAGCAGCCTCGGGGGGTCGGCCTACGAGCAGTACTTC
>-|TRBJ1-1|TRBV25-1|-
CASSKNTEAFF
TGTGCCAGCAGCAAGAACACTGAAGCTTTCTTT
>-|TRBJ1-3|TRBV30|once
CAWSVPQGKAGNTIYF
TGTGCCTGGAGTGTGCCGCAGGGCAAAGCTGGAAACACCATATATTTT
>TRBD1|TRBJ1-1|TRBV7-8|-
CASSLRDRALNTEAFF
TGTGCCAGCAGCCTCCGGGACAGGGCTCTGAACACTGAAGCTTTCTTT
>-|TRBJ1-4|TRBV15|-
CATSIGEKLFF
TGTGCCACCAGCATTGGTGAAAAACTGTTTTTT
>-|TRBJ2-3|TRBV7-3|-
CASSLKGGRSTDTQYF
TGTGCCAGCAGCTTAAAGGGGGGGCGCAGTACAGATACGCAGTATTTT
>-|TRBJ1-4|TRBV7-9|-
CASSRGIREKLFF
TGTGCCAGCAGCCGAGGGATACGGGAAAAACTGTTTTTT
>-|TRBJ1-1|TRBV19|-
CASSIHGELDTEAFF
TGTGCCAGTAGTATTCACGGGGAACTGGACACTGAAGCTTTCTTT
>TRBD2|TRBJ2-2|TRBV7-7|-
CASSLAGARAEELFF
TGTGCTAGCAGCTTAGCGGGGGCGAGGGCCGAGGAGCTGTTTTTT
>-|TRBJ2-5|TRBV6-1|-
CASSENYQETQYF
TGTGCCAGCAGTGAAAACTACCAAGAGACCCAGTACTTC
>-|TRBJ1-1|TRBV2|-
CASTSLTKNTEAFF
TGTGCCAGCACCTCCCTCACAAAGAACACTGAAGCTTTCTTT
>-|TRBJ1-2|TRBV5-1|-
CASSLDTDVRFVFF
TGCGCCAGCAGCTTGGACACAGACGTTCGTTTCGTCTTCTTC
>TRBD1|TRBJ1-6|TRBV30|-
CAWATGDNSPLHF
TGTGCCTGGGCCACAGGGGATAATTCACCCCTCCACTTT
>-|TRBJ2-3|TRBV5-6|-
CASSPPRSMGTQYF
TGTGCCAGCAGCCCGCCCCGCTCTATGGGTACGCAGTATTTT
>-|TRBJ2-1|TRBV7-8|-
CASSLARLEQFF
TGTGCCAGCAGCTTAGCGAGGTTGGAGCAGTTCTTC
>TRBD1|TRBJ2-5|TRBV29-1|-
CSVRGTGSQYF
TGCAGCGTGAGGGGGACAGGGAGTCAGTACTTC
>-|TRBJ1-2|TRBV20-1|once
CSAGDLYGYTF
TGCAGTGCTGGGGACCTCTATGGCTACACCTTC
>TRBD1|TRBJ2-1|TRBV11-3|-
CASSLRGREQFF
TGTGCCAGCAGCTTAAGGGGGCGCGAGCAGTTCTTC
>-|TRBJ1-1|TRBV11-2|-
CASSSHPSQWNTEAFF
TGTGCCAGCAGCTCCCATCCCTCCCAGTGGAACACTGAAGCTTTCTTT
>-|TRBJ1-5|TRBV6-1|-
CASGGRSSNQPQHF
TGTGCCAGTGGAGGGAGATCTAGCAATCAGCCCCAGCATTTT
>-|TRBJ1-2|TRBV30|-
CAWSITGGYTF
TGTGCCTGGAGTATAACGGGTGGCTACACCTTC
>TRBD1|TRBJ1-3|TRBV5-1|-
CASSQGQGGNTIYF
TGCGCCAGCAGCCAGGGACAGGGCGGAAACACCATATATTTT
>TRBD2|TRBJ2-7|TRBV5-4|-
CASSPGTSGIPYEQYF
TGTGCCAGCAGCCCTGGGACTAGCGGGATACCCTACGAGCAGTACTTC
>-|TRBJ1-2|TRBV7-9|-
CASSSDMRVGYTF
TGTGCCAGCAGCTCCGACATGAGGGTTGGCTACACCTTC
>TRBD2|TRBJ2-1|TRBV10-1|-
CASSERGLAGAEQFF
TGCGCCAGCAGTGAGCGCGGACTAGCGGGGGCTGAGCAGTTCTTC
>-|TRBJ2-7|TRBV28|-
CASSADAYEQYF
TGTGCCAGCAGTGCGGACGCTTACGAGCAGTACTTC
>-|TRBJ1-6|TRBV6-5|-
CASSYSGLSNSPLHF
TGTGCCAGCAGTTACTCGGGACTATCTAATTCACCCCTCCACTTT
>TRBD2|TRBJ2-7|TRBV7-2|-
CASSTRLAGSYEQYF
TGTGCCAGCAGCACCAGACTAGCGGGCTCCTACGAGCAGTACTTC
>-|TRBJ2-7|TRBV11-2|-
CASSLAPRSSYEQYF
TGTGCCAGCAGCTTAGCGCCCCGGAGCTCCTACGAGCAGTACTTC
>-|TRBJ1-2|TRBV19|once
CASSRETGPYTF
TGTGCCAGTAGTAGGGAGACAGGCCCCTACACCTTC
>-|TRBJ2-5|TRBV5-4|few
CASSLASETQYF
TGTGCCAGCAGCTTGGCGTCCGAGACCCAGTACTTC
>-|TRBJ2-5|TRBV6-5|-
CASSHGGEPAETQYF
TGTGCCAGCAGCCACGGAGGTGAACCGGCGGAGACCCAGTACTTC
>-|TRBJ2-3|TRBV18|-
CASSRGQTTDTQYF
TGTGCCAGCTCACGTGGTCAGACTACAGATACGCAGTATTTT
>-|TRBJ2-7|TRBV27|-
CASSSGTLSSYEQYF
TGTGCCAGCAGTTCAGGGACTTTGAGCTCCTACGAGCAGTACTTC
>TRBD1|TRBJ2-7|TRBV6-5|-
CASSPIQGRTNEQYF
TGTGCCAGCAGCCCAATACAGGGGCGGACGAACGAGCAGTACTTC
>TRBD1|TRBJ2-2|TRBV6-4|-
CASSLDRGKGQLFF
TGTGCCAGCAGTTTGGACAGGGGGAAGGGGCAGCTGTTTTTT
>TRBD2|TRBJ2-2|TRBV18|-
CASSPPSREWELFF
TGTGCCAGCTCACCGCCGTCGCGGGAGTGGGAGCTGTTTTTT
>-|TRBJ2-7|TRBV19|-
CASRKTLSSYEQYF
TGTGCCAGTAGAAAGACACTGAGCTCCTACGAGCAGTACTTC
>-|TRBJ2-5|TRBV20-1|-
CSALVEETQYF
TGCAGTGCGTTAGTGGAAGAGACCCAGTACTTC
>-|TRBJ2-3|TRBV5-1|-
CASSLPASTDTQYF
TGCGCCAGCAGCTTACCCGCTAGCACAGATACGCAGTATTTT
>-|TRBJ2-3|TRBV7-8|once
CASSPRGVKADTQYF
TGTGCCAGCAGCCCGAGGGGGGTGAAGGCAGATACGCAGTATTTT
>-|TRBJ2-1|TRBV6-1|-
CASSEVVGGGNNEQFF
TGTGCCAGCAGTGAAGTAGTAGGGGGGGGGAACAATGAGCAGTTCTTC